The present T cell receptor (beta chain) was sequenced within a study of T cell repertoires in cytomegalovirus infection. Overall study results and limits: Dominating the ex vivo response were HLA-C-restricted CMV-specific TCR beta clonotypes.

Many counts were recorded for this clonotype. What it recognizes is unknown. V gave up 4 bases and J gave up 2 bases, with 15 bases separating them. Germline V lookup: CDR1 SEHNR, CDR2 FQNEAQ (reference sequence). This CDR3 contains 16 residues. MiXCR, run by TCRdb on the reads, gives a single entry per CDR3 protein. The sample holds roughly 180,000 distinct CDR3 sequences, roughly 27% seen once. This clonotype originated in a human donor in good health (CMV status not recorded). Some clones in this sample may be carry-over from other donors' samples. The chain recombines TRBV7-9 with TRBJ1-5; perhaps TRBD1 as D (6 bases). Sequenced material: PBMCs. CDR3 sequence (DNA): TGTGCCAGCAGCTACACCCGGGGGCCAGGCAATCAGCCCCAGCATTTT. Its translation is CASSYTRGPGNQPQHF. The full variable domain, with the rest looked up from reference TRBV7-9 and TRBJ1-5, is DTGVSQNPRHKITKRGQNVTFRCDPISEHNRLYWYRQTLGQGPEFLTYFQNEAQLEKSRLLSDRFSAERPKGSFSTLEIQRTEQGDSAMYLCASSYTRGPGNQPQHFGDGTRLSIL.